What follows are 24 T cell receptor beta chains derived from one specimen sequenced in a study of cytomegalovirus exposure and HLA in healthy donors. The PCR had 60 Vbeta and 13 Jbeta primers. The protocol was immunoSEQ multiplex PCR, while the TCRdb copy is restricted to in-frame clones and leaves out a portion. The sample holds around 110,000 clones; about two thirds are singletons and the top ten take about 0.8%. The sequencing sample was made of PBMCs. These receptors were collected from a boy between 10 and 17 years old in good health and CMV-seronegative.

This rearrangement joins TRBV5-4 to TRBJ1-6, with 11 bases identical to TRBD1. There are 13 residues in the CDR3. The V segment lost 7 bases and the J segment 8 bases; nucleotides outside the gene matches: 2. Per germline, CDR1 SGHNT and CDR2 YYREEE (reference sequence). In DNA form, the CDR3 reads TGTGCCAGCCGGACAGGGGGCGATTCACCCCTCCACTTT. This codes for CASRTGGDSPLHF.

The rearrangement uses TRBV28 and TRBJ1-2; D gene uncertain. Looked up from germline, CDR1 is MDHEN and CDR2 is SYDVKM. The CDR3 spans 15 residues. Trimming shortened V by 6 bases and J by 5 bases, and 19 bases separated the two germline ends. CDR3 sequence reads: CASSPTGSPEYGYTF. CDR3 DNA: TGTGCCAGCAGCCCGACGGGGTCACCCGAATATGGCTACACCTTC.

V and J are TRBV11-3 and TRBJ2-5; TRBD2 agrees at 10 bases. Germline V gene sequence: CDR1 SGHNT, CDR2 YENEEA. Trimming removed 6 bases from V and 6 bases from J; junction bases left unmatched: 7. This CDR3 spans 14 amino acids. CDR3 nucleotides: TGTGCCAGCAGTTCTAGCGGGAGCACGAAGACCCAGTACTTC. It specifies CASSSSGSTKTQYF.

This clone appeared once. This chain links TRBV6-6 with TRBJ2-5; D not resolved. V shed 6 bases and J shed 3 bases, with 11 bases lying between them. Per the germline V gene, CDR1 is MNHNY and CDR2 is SVGAGI (reference sequence). The CDR3 loop spans 13 amino acids. CDR3: CASSLLRKETQYF. CDR3 bases: TGTGCCAGCAGCCTACTAAGGAAAGAGACCCAGTACTTC.

The V and J genes are TRBV9 and TRBJ2-5, with a weak D call TRBD2 (6 bases). The V gene's germline CDR1 is SGDLS and CDR2 YYNGEE. The V and J ends lost 5 bases and 2 bases respectively, with 13 bases between them. There are 14 residues in the CDR3. The CDR3 region is CASSAQGLQETQYF. For the CDR3, the DNA is TGTGCCAGCAGTGCCCAGGGACTGCAAGAGACCCAGTACTTC. The complete variable domain, with remaining parts taken from reference TRBV9 and TRBJ2-5, reads DSGVTQTPKHLITATGQRVTLRCSPRSGDLSVYWYQQSLDQGLQFLIQYYNGEERAKGNILERFSAQQFPDLHSELNLSSLELGDSALYFCASSAQGLQETQYFGPGTRLLVL.

This clone was counted only a few times. This sequence joins TRBV2 and TRBJ1-4; 8 nucleotides match TRBD1. V lost 5 bases to trimming and J lost 4 bases; unmatched junction nucleotides: 9. The CDR3 has 16 residues. Germline V lookup: CDR1 SNHLY, CDR2 FYNNEI. In DNA form, the CDR3 reads TGTGCCAGCAGTATCCAACCAGGGGGCCGTAATGAAAAACTGTTTTTT. This gives the protein CASSIQPGGRNEKLFF.

This clone came up a few times. The rearrangement uses TRBV11-2 and TRBJ2-7; 9 bases align to TRBD2. Germline V gene sequence: CDR1 SGHAT, CDR2 FQNNGV. CDR3 length equals 15 residues. J was trimmed by 5 bases and V by 4 bases; bases with no gene match: 9. CDR3 bases: TGTGCCAGCAGCTCCCAGCGGGGGGAGCTCCACGAGCAGTACTTC. This encodes CASSSQRGELHEQYF.

This chain connects TRBV19 to TRBJ1-4; D is unclear. This CDR3 is 17 amino acids long. Germline V gene data show CDR1 as LNHDA and CDR2 as SQIVND (reference sequence). With 3 bases removed from V and 3 bases from J, the gap between germline ends came to 17 bases. CDR3: CASSIGVGRLPNEKLFF. The DNA of the CDR3 is TGTGCCAGTAGTATCGGAGTCGGAAGGTTACCTAATGAAAAACTGTTTTTT. The variable domain in full, completed from reference TRBV19 and TRBJ1-4, reads DGGITQSPKYLFRKEGQNVTLSCEQNLNHDAMYWYRQDPGQGLRLIYYSQIVNDFQKGDIAEGYSVSREKKESFPLTVTSAQKNPTAFYLCASSIGVGRLPNEKLFFGSGTQLSVL.

As DNA, the CDR3 is TGTGCCTCTAGCGGGGGATCCACAGATACGCAGTATTTT. It specifies CASSGGSTDTQYF. The rearrangement joins TRBV30 to TRBJ2-3, with 10 bases matching TRBD2. CDR3 size: 13 residues. Germline V CDR1 and CDR2: GTSNPN, SVGIG (reference sequence). Trimming at V came to 7 bases and at J to 2 bases, leaving 3 bases not matched to a gene. The full variable domain, completed using reference TRBV30 and TRBJ2-3, is SQTIHQWPATLVQPVGSPLSLECTVEGTSNPNLYWYRQAAGRGLQLLFYSVGIGQISSEVPQNLSASRPQDRQFILSSKKLLLSDSGFYLCASSGGSTDTQYFGPGTRLTVL.

This clone has only one observation. The V and J genes are TRBV28 and TRBJ1-2; 11 bases are a match to TRBD1. The trim removed 3 bases at V and 5 bases at J, leaving 8 bases unmatched. The germline V gene encodes CDR1 MDHEN and CDR2 SYDVKM. The CDR3 length is 16 residues. The CDR3 nucleotides read TGTGCCAGCAGTTTCGCTGGACAGGGGGCGAGGTATGGCTACACCTTC. Amino acids: CASSFAGQGARYGYTF.

The rearrangement links TRBV29-1 to TRBJ1-1, with a weak D call TRBD1 (5 bases). This CDR3 comprises 12 residues. Germline V CDR1 and CDR2: SQVTM, ANQGSEA. Trimming cost V 7 bases and J 5 bases, with 14 bases left between them. The CDR3 reads CSADRLRTEAFF. For the CDR3, the DNA is TGCAGCGCAGACAGACTGAGGACTGAAGCTTTCTTT.

The chain couples TRBV4-2 to TRBJ2-5; D is undetermined. Germline CDR1 and CDR2: LGHNA and YNFKEQ. Trimming shortened V by 1 base and J by 4 bases, and 4 bases separated the two germline ends. The CDR3 sequence is 12 residues long. CDR3 residues: CASSQASETQYF. In nucleotides, the CDR3 is TGTGCCAGCAGCCAAGCTTCAGAGACCCAGTACTTC.

The gene calls are TRBV27 and TRBJ2-7; D is possibly TRBD1 (7 bases). The length of the CDR3 is 17 residues. Trimming left V 6 bases short and J 2 bases short, with 23 bases between. CDR1 and CDR2 from the germline V gene are MNHEY and SMNVEV (reference sequence). The CDR3: CASRQGQRLAMPYEQYF. The CDR3 DNA reads TGTGCCAGCAGACAGGGACAGCGGCTAGCGATGCCCTACGAGCAGTACTTC.

The chain is built from TRBV5-6 and TRBJ1-1, with TRBD1 identical over 7 bases. The CDR3 length is 13 residues. With V trimmed by 6 bases and J by 4 bases, 6 bases remained unmatched. Germline assignment: CDR1 SGHDT and CDR2 YYEEEE. DNA for the CDR3: TGTGCCAGCACCCGGGCAGGGGGCACTGAAGCTTTCTTT. Translation: CASTRAGGTEAFF.

V and J are TRBV18 and TRBJ1-5; 11 bases fit TRBD1. Germline lookup yields CDR1 KGHSH and CDR2 LQKENI. The CDR3 is 16 amino acids. The V segment lost 6 bases and the J segment 4 bases; nucleotides outside the gene matches: 8. This CDR3 reads CASSSGTGGPNQPQHF. In DNA form, the CDR3 reads TGTGCCAGCTCGTCCGGGACAGGGGGGCCTAATCAGCCCCAGCATTTT.

The V gene is TRBV5-8, the J gene TRBJ1-4, with TRBD1 identical over 8 bases. Germline assignment: CDR1 SGHTS and CDR2 YDEGEE. CDR3 length equals 16 residues. V lost 3 bases to trimming and J lost 8 bases; unmatched junction nucleotides: 12. The chain's CDR3 is CASSSRQGPKAEKLFF. The CDR3, as DNA: TGTGCCAGCAGCTCGAGACAGGGGCCGAAAGCGGAAAAACTGTTTTTT.

V usage is TRBV5-1 and J usage is TRBJ2-1, with 10 bases identical to TRBD1. Unmatched junction bases numbered 8, after V lost 8 bases and J lost 6 bases. This CDR3 has 14 amino acids. Germline loops: CDR1 SGHRS, CDR2 YFSETQ. CDR3 amino acids: CASQRQGAVNEQFF. CDR3 sequence (DNA): TGCGCCAGTCAACGACAGGGGGCGGTCAATGAGCAGTTCTTC. Variable domain in full (rest from reference TRBV5-1 and TRBJ2-1): KAGVTQTPRYLIKTRGQQVTLSCSPISGHRSVSWYQQTPGQGLQFLFEYFSETQRNKGNFPGRFSGRQFSNSRSEMNVSTLELGDSALYLCASQRQGAVNEQFFGPGTRLTVL.

The genes are TRBV5-1 and TRBJ2-2; no firm D call. The V and J ends lost 2 bases and 0 bases respectively, with 14 bases between them. This CDR3 has 17 residues. Germline values: CDR1 SGHRS, CDR2 YFSETQ. CDR3 in DNA: TGCGCCAGCAGCTTAATACACATGTTCGCGAACACCGGGGAGCTGTTTTTT. This encodes CASSLIHMFANTGELFF.

The V gene is TRBV6-4, the J gene TRBJ2-3; possible D gene TRBD2, 7 bases. This CDR3 is built from 15 residues. CDR1 is MRHNA and CDR2 is SNTAGT in the germline V gene. With 2 bases removed from V and 0 bases from J, the gap between germline ends came to 9 bases. CDR3 sequence: CASSDGGASTDTQYF. CDR3 DNA sequence: TGTGCCAGCAGTGACGGGGGGGCTAGCACAGATACGCAGTATTTT.

This rearrangement joins TRBV18 to TRBJ1-2, with 12 bases matching TRBD1. The CDR3 sequence is 17 residues long. The germline V gene has CDR1 KGHSH and CDR2 LQKENI. Germline trimming cut 3 bases from V and 7 bases from J; bases unmatched to any gene: 12. CDR3 loop: CASSPFLRGQGAFGYTF. In DNA, the CDR3 is TGTGCCAGCTCACCCTTCTTACGGGGACAGGGGGCTTTTGGCTACACCTTC. The full variable domain, its missing parts supplied by reference TRBV18 and TRBJ1-2, is NAGVMQNPRHLVRRRGQEARLRCSPMKGHSHVYWYRQLPEEGLKFMVYLQKENIIDESGMPKERFSAEFPKEGPSILRIQQVVRGDSAAYFCASSPFLRGQGAFGYTFGSGTRLTVV.

The rearrangement links TRBV29-1 to TRBJ2-7; D is possibly TRBD1 (5 bases). V lost 2 bases and J 4 bases, leaving 15 bases between the germline ends. Germline lookup yields CDR1 SQVTM and CDR2 ANQGSEA. CDR3 length: 14 residues. CDR3 nucleotides: TGCAGCGTTGAATATGGGTCTAGACAGTACGAGCAGTACTTC. Encoded protein: CSVEYGSRQYEQYF.

The J gene is TRBJ2-6, the V gene TRBV7-8; weak D call: TRBD2 (6 bases). This CDR3 has 18 amino acids. Trimming cost V 5 bases and J 0 bases, with 17 bases left between them. Germline lookup yields CDR1 SGHVS and CDR2 FQNEAQ. The chain's CDR3 is CASSGGLQFLSGANVLTF. CDR3 sequence (DNA): TGTGCCAGCAGCGGGGGACTCCAGTTCCTCTCTGGGGCCAACGTCCTGACTTTC.

This clone occurred once. The chain carries TRBV7-9 and TRBJ2-3; D possibly corresponds to TRBD2 (6 bases). Deletions cut 1 base from V and 0 bases from J, with 8 bases between. Germline V gene lookup returns CDR1 SEHNR and CDR2 FQNEAQ (reference sequence). The CDR3 covers 15 residues. The CDR3 sequence is CASSLVGTSTDTQYF. The CDR3 DNA reads as TGTGCCAGCAGCTTAGTGGGGACTAGCACAGATACGCAGTATTTT.

The rearrangement uses TRBV6-5 and TRBJ1-4; the match to TRBD1 covers 8 bases. The junction had 5 bases not matched to a gene; V was cut back by 4 bases and J by 7 bases. Germline CDR1 is MNHEY and CDR2 is SVGAGI. The CDR3 extends over 14 amino acids. The CDR3 DNA sequence: TGTGCCAGCAGTTCAGGGGGCTTGGGTGAAAAACTGTTTTTT. The encoded protein is CASSSGGLGEKLFF.